This TCR beta chain was recovered during a study of T cell responses to AZD1222 COVID-19 vaccine. Broader study findings: After the peak T cell response, and only then, were repertoires sampled. The donors showed a predominance of white British ancestry and of females, with possible underestimation of clonal diversity. Across the whole spike, CD4 TCRs peaked at regions 160-218 and 743-854.

This table comes from immunoSEQ multiplex PCR, and its TCRdb copy is limited to in-frame clones, with some not included. The sample includes about 120,000 clones, 87% seen only once; the top ten take approximately 2.6%. Regarding this clone: Its specificity is not known.

Whether given at about 4 or about 12 weeks, second doses were pooled. Germline loops: CDR1 MNHEY, CDR2 SVGEGT. This CDR3 is 15 amino acids long. V was pared by 6 bases and J by 5 bases, with 19 bases between. The starting material was peripheral blood, obtained 28 days after the second AZD1222 dose. This receptor was identified in an adult who received the AZD1222 COVID-19 vaccine. This chain connects TRBV6-2 or TRBV6-3 to TRBJ2-5; D might be TRBD2 (6 bases). The CDR3: CASSPRTGTYETQYF. The CDR3, as DNA: TGTGCCAGCAGCCCGAGGACCGGGACTTATGAGACCCAGTACTTC.